This TCR beta chain was profiled in a study of blood T cells in healthy people across ages. This clonotype was recorded at least ten times. CDR1 is MGHDK, CDR2 SYGVNS, per germline. V lost 1 base and J lost 5, with 14 bases in between. This CDR3 has 15 residues. The authors ran a second PCR of roughly 6 to 12 cycles using a sample-barcoded 5' primer and a J-beta primer mix. One entry per CDR3 protein results from TCRdb running MiXCR on the 5' RACE reads. The sample carries some 900,000 distinct CDR3 sequences, more than 25% recorded once. The sequencing sample was made of blood. The TCR sequence derives from an elderly woman in good health. This chain links TRBV25-1 with TRBJ2-5; possibly TRBD2 for D (7 bases). The CDR3 region is CASSEFGGREETQYF. In DNA, the CDR3 is TGTGCCAGCAGTGAATTCGGGGGGCGGGAGGAGACCCAGTACTTC.